Listed here are 27 T cell receptor beta chains from one sample, sequenced in a study of CD8+CD57+ T cells in acquired aplastic anemia. All patients picked for sequencing had shown, by flow cytometry, an expansion of CD8+CD57+ cells. Genomic DNA templated the TCR beta VDJ and CDR3 profiling. TCRdb called the reads again in MiXCR, with one record for every CDR3 protein. Of around 220,000 distinct CDR3 sequences listed, over 40% are singletons. The sequenced material came from sorted CD4+, CD8+, or CD8+CD57+ T cells (not recorded which) from PBMCs. These receptors were taken from a human donor with aplastic anemia.

This clonotype was detected many times. The V gene is TRBV20-1, the J gene TRBJ1-1, with D unclear. Trimming cost V 0 bases and J 1 base, with 12 bases left between them. This CDR3 is built from 15 residues. Germline CDR1 reads DFQATT; CDR2 reads SNEGSKA (reference sequence). CDR3 bases: TGCAGTGCTAGAGATGAAGGAAACCCGAACACTGAAGCTTTCTTT. It specifies CSARDEGNPNTEAFF.

The genes are TRBV7-3 and TRBJ2-5, with D possibly TRBD1 on 5 matching bases. Trimming removed 5 bases at V and 2 bases at J, with 9 bases between. The CDR3 is made up of 13 amino acids. Per germline, CDR1 SGHTA and CDR2 FQGTGA. CDR3 bases: TGTGCCAGCAGCAAAGACAGACAAGAGACCCAGTACTTC. It yields the protein CASSKDRQETQYF.

This clonotype appeared a few times. This may arise from a read error, as a much more abundant clone is one base away. The CDR3 sequence: CASRVWPLYNEQFF. In nucleotides, the CDR3 is TGTGCCAGCAGAGTGTGGCCCCTCTACAATGAGCAGTTCTTC. The chain carries TRBV7-2 and TRBJ2-1; D is unresolved. The V gene's germline CDR1 is SGHTA and CDR2 FQGNSA. The CDR3 extends over 14 amino acids. Trimming left V 6 bases short and J 3 bases short, with 12 bases between.

The rearrangement uses TRBV6-5 and TRBJ1-2; 10 bases match TRBD1. V lost 6 bases, J lost 0 bases, and 10 bases stayed unmatched. Germline V CDR1 and CDR2: MNHEY, SVGAGI. This CDR3 comprises 17 residues. Written as DNA, the CDR3 is TGTGCCAGCAGCCAGGGGACAGGGGCTTCCTCTAACTATGGCTACACCTTC. Protein sequence: CASSQGTGASSNYGYTF.

In DNA form, the CDR3 reads TGTGCCAGCAGTGAAGTACATTTAACTAATGAAGCTTTCTTT. Its protein is CASSEVHLTNEAFF. The chain employs TRBV2 and TRBJ1-1; no firm D call. The CDR3 extends over 14 amino acids. Germline loops: CDR1 SNHLY, CDR2 FYNNEI. V was shortened by 1 base and J by 7 bases, with 13 bases between the two germline ends.

This clonotype was counted ten times or more. This sequence joins TRBV5-1 and TRBJ2-7; D is unclear. V lost 0 bases and J lost 5, with 9 bases in between. CDR1 and CDR2 (germline): SGHRS, YFSETQ. The CDR3 sequence is 13 residues long. The CDR3 protein is CASSLVLGNEQYF. In nucleotides, the CDR3 is TGCGCCAGCAGCTTGGTTTTAGGGAACGAGCAGTACTTC.

This clonotype was recorded many times. The rearrangement uses TRBV27 and TRBJ2-1, with D perhaps matching TRBD2 (5 bases). This CDR3 comprises 12 residues. Germline V gene sequence: CDR1 MNHEY, CDR2 SMNVEV (reference sequence). V gave up 6 bases and J gave up 15 bases, with 18 bases separating them. As DNA, the CDR3 is TGTGCCAGCAGACAATCATGGTCGAGGGCGTTCTTC. Amino acid sequence: CASRQSWSRAFF.

The chain recombines TRBV2 with TRBJ2-3, with 13 bases aligning to TRBD2. V lost 5 bases and J lost 5; bases outside the gene matches: 4. The germline V gene encodes CDR1 SNHLY and CDR2 FYNNEI. The CDR3 has 15 amino acids. CDR3: CASSLGLAGRDTQYF. CDR3 in DNA: TGTGCCAGCAGTTTGGGACTAGCGGGGAGAGATACGCAGTATTTT. Full variable domain (rest looked up from reference TRBV2 and TRBJ2-3): EPEVTQTPSHQVTQMGQEVILRCVPISNHLYFYWYRQILGQKVEFLVSFYNNEISEKSEIFDDQFSVERPDGSNFTLKIRSTKLEDSAMYFCASSLGLAGRDTQYFGPGTRLTVL.

This clonotype was seen ten or more times. The chain links TRBV2 to TRBJ1-1; TRBD1 is a possible D gene (6 bases). The CDR3 extends over 15 amino acids. Germline CDR1 and CDR2: SNHLY and FYNNEI. V lost 7 bases and J 1 base, leaving 16 bases between the germline ends. In DNA form, the CDR3 reads TGTGCCAGCACCACCGAGGGGGGCCGGAACACTGAAGCTTTCTTT. This sequence encodes CASTTEGGRNTEAFF.

Details on this clonotype: Lacking the conserved final phenylalanine or tryptophan, this CDR3 likely reflects a read error. The chain is built from TRBV9 and TRBJ2-7; D may be TRBD1 (6 bases). V lost 7 bases to trimming and J lost 2 bases, with 25 bases between them. Germline V gives CDR1 SGDLS, CDR2 YYNGEE. This CDR3 has 17 residues. The CDR3 sequence: CASAYRENPTTPYEQYL. The CDR3 bases are TGTGCCAGCGCATACAGGGAGAATCCGACGACGCCCTACGAGCAGTACTTA.

The chain is built from TRBV7-9 and TRBJ1-4; 11 bases are shared with TRBD1. Germline V CDR1 and CDR2: SEHNR, FQNEAQ (reference sequence). V lost 5 bases and J lost 6; bases outside the gene matches: 5. This CDR3 comprises 15 residues. CDR3 nucleotide sequence: TGTGCCAGCAGCGGGACGGACAGGGGGCATGAAAAACTGTTTTTT. It translates to CASSGTDRGHEKLFF.

This chain uses TRBV5-4 with TRBJ2-1; D call uncertain. Per the germline V gene, CDR1 is SGHNT and CDR2 is YYREEE (reference sequence). The CDR3 covers 13 residues. Deletions cut 6 bases from V and 6 bases from J, with 13 bases between. CDR3 sequence (DNA): TGTGCCAGCACCTTAAACCTGGCCAATGAGCAGTTCTTC. Translating gives CASTLNLANEQFF.

This clonotype has at least ten counts. The rearrangement links TRBV30 to TRBJ1-2; TRBD1 matches at 9 bases. V was pared by 3 bases and J by 8 bases, with 10 bases of the junction left unmatched. The germline V gene has CDR1 GTSNPN and CDR2 SVGIG (reference sequence). The CDR3 is 14 amino acids. The CDR3 DNA follows: TGTGCCTGGAGCGGGACAGGGTCATTTGCGGGCTACACCTTC. This encodes CAWSGTGSFAGYTF.

As to this clonotype: This may come from a read error, since a much larger clone is one base off. The rearrangement links TRBV13 to TRBJ2-2; TRBD1 agrees at 8 bases. CDR3 length equals 15 residues. The germline V gene encodes CDR1 PRHDT and CDR2 FYEKMQ (reference sequence). The CDR3 loop reads CASSYDRGLTGELLF. The DNA of the CDR3 is TGTGCCAGCAGCTACGACAGGGGATTAACCGGGGAGCTGCTTTTT.

Remarks on this clonotype: Being one base from a much bigger clone, this may be a read error. This chain joins TRBV19 and TRBJ1-2; D may be TRBD1 (6 bases). The CDR3 sequence is 13 residues long. The germline V and J ends were trimmed by 10 bases and 7 bases, with 19 bases remaining between them. Germline V gene lookup returns CDR1 LNHDA and CDR2 SQIVND (reference sequence). The CDR3 DNA follows: TGTGCCAATAGATACACAGGGAACGGTGGCTACACCTTC. Its translation: CANRYTGNGGYTF.

The chain carries TRBV4-1 and TRBJ2-3; D may be TRBD2 (7 bases). CDR1 and CDR2 from the germline V gene are MGHRA and YSYEKL. Trimming stripped 0 bases from V and 2 bases from J, with 12 bases between. This CDR3 is built from 16 residues. The CDR3 DNA is TGCGCCAGCAGCCAAGAGCGGGGGCCAACCACAGATACGCAGTATTTT. Translating it yields CASSQERGPTTDTQYF.

Ten or more counts support this clonotype. The chain recombines TRBV4-1 with TRBJ2-1; the D gene is possibly TRBD1 (5 bases). Germline CDR1 reads MGHRA; CDR2 reads YSYEKL. This CDR3 comprises 15 residues. Trimming removed 1 base at V and 7 bases at J, with 14 bases between. The CDR3 reads CASSQGLQRGNEQFF. For the CDR3, the DNA is TGCGCCAGCAGCCAAGGATTACAAAGGGGAAATGAGCAGTTCTTC.

J is TRBJ1-6 and V is TRBV24-1; D unresolved. The germline CDR1 and CDR2 sequences are KGHDR and SFDVKD. Trimming took 1 base from V and 1 from J, leaving 16 bases between them. The CDR3 contains 19 residues. The CDR3 nucleotides read TGTGCCACCAGTGATTTTGGGCAGGTTACTAGTTCCTATAATTCACCCCTCCACTTT. As protein: CATSDFGQVTSSYNSPLHF.

Note on this clonotype: Just one base apart from a much larger clone, this may be a read error. The gene calls are TRBV19 and TRBJ1-5; 8 nucleotides match TRBD1. Germline values: CDR1 LNHDA, CDR2 SQIVND (reference sequence). Germline trimming cut 0 bases from V and 5 bases from J; bases unmatched to any gene: 6. This CDR3 spans 16 amino acids. CDR3 coding DNA: TGTGCCAGTAGTATAGATCAGGGGGCGGTCGATCAGCCCCAGCATTTT. Protein: CASSIDQGAVDQPQHF.

This clonotype was detected many times. The rearrangement links TRBV9 to TRBJ2-2; possible D gene TRBD2, 6 bases. V was clipped by 0 bases and J by 7 bases, with 13 bases between them. Germline loops: CDR1 SGDLS, CDR2 YYNGEE. The length of the CDR3 is 15 residues. CDR3 coding DNA: TGTGCCAGCAGCGTAGGTGGAGCGGGCAACGGGGAGCTGTTTTTT. Amino acids: CASSVGGAGNGELFF.

The chain couples TRBV2 to TRBJ1-6; 12 bases are a match to TRBD1. The germline V gene has CDR1 SNHLY and CDR2 FYNNEI. This CDR3 is 15 amino acids long. V lost 4 bases and J lost 5; bases outside the gene matches: 0. The CDR3 sequence is CASSGDRGHNSPLHF. CDR3 bases: TGTGCCAGCAGTGGGGACAGGGGGCATAATTCACCCCTCCACTTT.

Turning to this clonotype: A read error is possible here, since a much larger clone lies one base away. The V call is TRBV4-1, the J call TRBJ2-6; TRBD1 or TRBD2 may be the D gene (6 bases each). The length of the CDR3 is 15 residues. Germline V gives CDR1 MGHRA, CDR2 YSYEKL. V lost 4 bases and J 8 bases, leaving 15 bases between the germline ends. Written as DNA, the CDR3 is TGCGCCAGCAGCCCGGGGGCAGGGGTTTCCAACGTCCTGACTTTC. This encodes CASSPGAGVSNVLTF.

This clonotype was seen many times. The gene calls are TRBV9 and TRBJ2-5, with 7 bases lining up with TRBD1. The J segment lost 0 bases and the V segment lost 0 bases, leaving 5 bases of the junction unmatched. This CDR3 has 16 amino acids. CDR1 SGDLS and CDR2 YYNGEE come from the germline V gene. CDR3 sequence (DNA): TGTGCCAGCAGCGTAGAGGGGACAGCGAACCAAGAGACCCAGTACTTC. Its protein product is CASSVEGTANQETQYF.

This clonotype was observed at least ten times. V is TRBV7-8 and J is TRBJ1-4, with D uncertain. Germline V lookup: CDR1 SGHVS, CDR2 FQNEAQ. The CDR3 is 13 amino acids. The V gene lost 5 bases and the J gene lost 7 bases, with 11 bases spanning the gap. In DNA, the CDR3 is TGTGCCAGCAGCACTGGGTTTAGTGAAAAACTGTTTTTT. Protein product: CASSTGFSEKLFF.

This clonotype was found once. The chain is built from TRBV24-1 and TRBJ1-3; no clear D gene. The CDR3 has 16 residues. The V end lost 7 bases, the J end lost 4 bases, and 19 bases lay between the germline ends. Germline CDR1 is KGHDR and CDR2 is SFDVKD. The CDR3 DNA reads TGTGCCACCAGCAGAGATGGCCAAACGGGAGGAAACACCATATATTTT. Translating it yields CATSRDGQTGGNTIYF.

The rearrangement uses TRBV7-8 and TRBJ2-7, with D tentatively TRBD1 (5 bases). This CDR3 region has 15 residues. Germline V gene data show CDR1 as SGHVS and CDR2 as FQNEAQ. V was shortened by 5 bases and J by 6 bases, with 20 bases between the two germline ends. CDR3 loop: CASSPLNGQGFEQYV. The CDR3 region has the DNA TGTGCCAGCAGCCCCTTAAATGGGCAGGGATTCGAGCAGTACGTC.

This sequence joins TRBV7-9 and TRBJ1-6; D is possibly TRBD1 (6 bases). The CDR3 length is 16 residues. Germline CDR1 is SEHNR and CDR2 is FQNEAQ (reference sequence). The V gene lost 5 bases and the J gene lost 7 bases, with 18 bases spanning the gap. CDR3 coding DNA: TGTGCCAGCAGCGGCGGACGGGGGACAAACAATTCACCCCTCCACTTT. Encoded protein: CASSGGRGTNNSPLHF.